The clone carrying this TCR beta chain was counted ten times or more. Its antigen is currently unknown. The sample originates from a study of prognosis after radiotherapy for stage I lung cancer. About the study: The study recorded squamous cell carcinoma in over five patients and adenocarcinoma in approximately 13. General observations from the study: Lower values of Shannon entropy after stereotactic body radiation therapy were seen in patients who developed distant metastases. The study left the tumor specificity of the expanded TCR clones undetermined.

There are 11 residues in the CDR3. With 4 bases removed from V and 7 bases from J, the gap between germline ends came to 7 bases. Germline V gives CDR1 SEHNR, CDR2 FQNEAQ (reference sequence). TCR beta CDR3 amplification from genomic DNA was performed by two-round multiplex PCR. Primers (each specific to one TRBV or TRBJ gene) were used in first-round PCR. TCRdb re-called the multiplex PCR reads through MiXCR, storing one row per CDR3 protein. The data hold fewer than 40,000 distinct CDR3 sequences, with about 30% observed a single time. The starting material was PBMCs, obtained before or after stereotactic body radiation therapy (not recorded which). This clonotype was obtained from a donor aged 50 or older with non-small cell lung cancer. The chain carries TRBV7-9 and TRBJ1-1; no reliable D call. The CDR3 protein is CASSSSNEAFF. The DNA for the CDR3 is TGTGCCAGCAGCTCTTCCAATGAAGCTTTCTTT.